The entry below gives a single T cell receptor (beta chain) sequence along with its context. Its antigen remains unknown. The data were taken from a study of cytomegalovirus exposure and HLA in healthy donors. Study results and caveats: The availability of immune exposure information extended only to CMV serostatus. The study reported that TCR beta sequences accurately predicted HLA-A and HLA-B alleles in most subjects.

The CDR3 consists of 15 residues. Germline lookup yields CDR1 SGHDT and CDR2 YYEEEE. V lost 4 bases and J 4 bases, leaving 15 bases between the germline ends. PCR used 60 Vbeta primers and 13 Jbeta primers. Under the authors' procedure: About 9.9 million shared chains were among around 78 million unique TCR beta chains counted in a later analysis. Clones were read by immunoSEQ multiplex PCR, and TCRdb kept only the in-frame ones, dropping some. V and J calls and clone size follow that table, whereas D and trimming were derived from the DNA. The table records more than 150,000 clones, approximately 82% of them present only once.

This TCR was recovered from a woman younger than 30 in good health and CMV-seropositive. Sequencing used PBMCs. The V gene is TRBV5-6, the J gene TRBJ2-1, with D possibly TRBD2 on 6 matching bases. CDR3 in DNA: TGTGCCAGCAGCCCCCCCCAAGGGACTTACAATGAGCAGTTCTTC. As protein: CASSPPQGTYNEQFF.